The rows below give T cell receptor beta chains drawn from one sample of a study of blood T cell repertoires in COVID-19. Assay: immunoSEQ multiplex PCR; the TCRdb copy retains only in-frame clones and omits some. Of about 240,000 clones in the sample, 92% were seen once. Sequencing was carried out using peripheral blood. These receptor sequences come from a man aged 30 to 45 with COVID-19, enrolled during active disease. Each CDR3 is given with its conserved first and last residue. A D gene is named only where the DNA matches it firmly. Some rows have no size entry. The others give once, few or many, or a class for an expanded clone.

J gene,V gene,clone size,D gene,CDR3 protein,CDR3 DNA
TRBJ2-7,TRBV18,once,TRBD1,CASSPGTGASYEQYF,TGTGCCAGCTCGCCCGGGACAGGGGCTTCCTACGAGCAGTACTTC
TRBJ2-7,TRBV5-1,.,TRBD1,CASSMSGQGGLDEQYF,TGCGCCAGCAGCATGTCGGGACAGGGTGGACTTGACGAGCAGTACTTC
TRBJ2-7,TRBV13,few,.,CASSLPGTYEQYF,TGTGCCAGCAGCTTACCGGGAACCTACGAGCAGTACTTC
TRBJ2-2,TRBV10-2,.,.,CASSGRGALGGELFF,TGCGCCAGCAGTGGTCGGGGGGCGCTGGGTGGGGAGCTGTTTTTT
TRBJ2-7,TRBV3-1/TRBV3-2,.,TRBD1,CASSQGGDRAYEQYF,TGTGCCAGCAGCCAAGGGGGGGACAGGGCCTACGAGCAGTACTTC
TRBJ1-1,TRBV27,.,TRBD1,CATSQGIGTEAFF,TGTGCCACTTCACAGGGGATTGGCACTGAAGCTTTCTTT
TRBJ1-1,TRBV27,.,.,CASHRGTEAFF,TGTGCCAGCCATCGGGGCACTGAAGCTTTCTTT
TRBJ1-2,TRBV7-6,.,.,CASSLEAGTNYGYTF,TGTGCCAGCAGCTTAGAGGCGGGAACAAACTATGGCTACACCTTC
TRBJ1-3,TRBV9,.,.,CASSVGGPRNTIYF,TGTGCCAGCAGCGTGGGAGGGCCAAGAAACACCATATATTTT
TRBJ2-1,TRBV29-1,few,TRBD2,CSVVFFETSAYNEQFF,TGCAGCGTTGTTTTCTTCGAGACTAGCGCTTACAATGAGCAGTTCTTC
TRBJ2-1,TRBV6-1,few,TRBD2,CASSELRGGAYEQFF,TGTGCCAGCAGTGAACTGCGCGGGGGGGCCTATGAGCAGTTCTTC
TRBJ2-7,TRBV20-1,few,.,CSTQTGYEQYF,TGCAGTACCCAGACGGGCTACGAGCAGTACTTC
TRBJ1-1,TRBV3-1/TRBV3-2,.,.,CASSRQEAGAPEAFF,TGTGCCAGCAGCCGACAGGAGGCAGGAGCTCCTGAAGCTTTCTTT
TRBJ2-5,TRBV6-5,.,.,CASSYSGRSEETQYF,TGTGCCAGCAGTTACTCCGGGAGAAGTGAAGAGACCCAGTACTTC
TRBJ1-1,TRBV18,.,TRBD1,CASSFQTGTMNTEAFF,TGTGCCAGCTCATTCCAGACAGGGACAATGAACACTGAAGCTTTCTTT
TRBJ1-2,TRBV7-2,.,.,CASTYRDGQTMLGYGYTF,TGTGCCAGCACCTATAGGGACGGACAGACGATGCTTGGCTATGGCTACACCTTC
TRBJ1-6,TRBV11-3,.,TRBD1,CASSKGQGANSPLHF,TGTGCCAGCAGCAAAGGACAGGGGGCCAATTCACCCCTCCACTTT
TRBJ1-5,TRBV3-1/TRBV3-2,.,.,CASSQDSGQYNQPQHF,TGTGCCAGCAGCCAAGATTCAGGGCAGTACAATCAGCCCCAGCATTTT
TRBJ1-5,TRBV5-4,few,.,CASSSDGGRPQHF,TGTGCCAGCAGCTCTGACGGGGGTAGGCCCCAGCATTTT
TRBJ2-2,TRBV5-1,.,TRBD1,CASSTDRGQGGELFF,TGCGCCAGCAGCACGGACAGGGGGCAGGGCGGGGAGCTGTTTTTT
TRBJ1-3,TRBV6-5,once,.,CASSYSRGNGNTIYF,TGTGCCAGCAGTTACTCCCGAGGGAATGGAAACACCATATATTTT
TRBJ2-5,TRBV7-3,once,TRBD2,CASSLKGLAGQETQYF,TGTGCCAGCAGCTTAAAGGGACTAGCGGGGCAAGAGACCCAGTACTTC
TRBJ2-1,TRBV19,.,TRBD1,CASSMGEGQGFPNEQFF,TGTGCCAGTAGTATGGGGGAGGGACAGGGGTTCCCGAATGAGCAGTTCTTC
TRBJ2-2,TRBV9,.,TRBD2,CASSVQAGRGELFF,TGTGCCAGCAGCGTACAAGCGGGGAGGGGGGAGCTGTTTTTT
TRBJ2-5,TRBV30,.,.,CAWSALQETQYF,TGTGCCTGGAGCGCACTCCAAGAGACCCAGTACTTC
TRBJ1-2,TRBV2,.,.,CASAPGYGYTF,TGTGCCAGCGCCCCGGGTTATGGCTACACCTTC
TRBJ1-2,TRBV9,.,.,CASSVDFVASGGYTF,TGTGCCAGCAGCGTCGACTTTGTGGCCTCCGGTGGCTACACCTTC
TRBJ2-3,TRBV19,.,TRBD2,CASTSIAGGPDTQYF,TGTGCCAGTACCTCGATAGCGGGGGGGCCCGATACGCAGTATTTT
TRBJ1-2,TRBV5-1,.,.,CASSFGSGSYGYTF,TGCGCCAGCAGCTTTGGGTCGGGGTCATATGGCTACACCTTC
TRBJ1-3,TRBV6-2/TRBV6-3,.,.,CASSLFSGNTIYF,TGTGCCAGCAGTCTGTTCTCTGGAAACACCATATATTTT
TRBJ2-1,TRBV5-4,.,TRBD2,CASSPMIAGEYNEQFF,TGTGCCAGCAGTCCCATGATAGCGGGGGAGTACAATGAGCAGTTCTTC
TRBJ2-6,TRBV5-4,.,.,CASSLDRAANVLTF,TGTGCCAGCAGCTTGGACAGGGCGGCCAACGTCCTGACTTTC
TRBJ2-1,TRBV10-3,.,TRBD1,CAISEPRTGTGVNEQFF,TGTGCCATCAGTGAGCCAAGAACCGGGACAGGGGTCAATGAGCAGTTCTTC
TRBJ2-1,TRBV10-3,.,TRBD2,CAISGTSGDASYNEQFF,TGTGCCATCAGCGGGACTAGCGGGGATGCGTCCTACAATGAGCAGTTCTTC
TRBJ2-7,TRBV19,.,TRBD1,CASRPGTGGSYEQYF,TGTGCCAGTAGGCCCGGGACAGGGGGCTCCTACGAGCAGTACTTC
TRBJ2-1,TRBV6-4,.,TRBD2,CASSRTSGGYEQFF,TGTGCCAGCAGTCGGACTAGCGGGGGGTATGAGCAGTTCTTC
TRBJ1-4,TRBV30,.,.,CAWSAGVGEKLFF,TGTGCCTGGAGTGCGGGGGTTGGTGAAAAACTGTTTTTT
TRBJ2-5,TRBV19,.,TRBD2,CATRLAETQYF,TGTGCCACCCGACTAGCGGAGACCCAGTACTTC
TRBJ1-2,TRBV7-2,once,.,CASSLVGGDYGYTF,TGTGCCAGCAGCTTAGTCGGAGGCGACTATGGCTACACCTTC
TRBJ1-1,TRBV5-1,.,.,CASSWKTGQIEAFF,TGCGCCAGCAGCTGGAAAACAGGGCAAATCGAAGCTTTCTTT
TRBJ1-2,TRBV10-3,.,.,CAISEQVGSLDGYTF,TGTGCCATCAGTGAGCAGGTCGGTTCCTTGGATGGCTACACCTTC
TRBJ2-5,TRBV3-1/TRBV3-2,.,TRBD2,CASSQAPAGQETQYF,TGTGCCAGCAGCCAGGCACCAGCGGGGCAAGAGACCCAGTACTTC
TRBJ2-5,TRBV9,.,TRBD2,CASSLAGGLEETQYF,TGTGCCAGCAGCCTTGCGGGGGGTTTAGAAGAGACCCAGTACTTC
TRBJ2-3,TRBV5-1,.,TRBD2,CASKPFAGGTDTQYF,TGCGCCAGCAAGCCTTTCGCGGGGGGCACAGATACGCAGTATTTT
TRBJ1-5,TRBV2,.,.,CASSLSSSRYQPQHF,TGTGCCAGCAGTTTAAGTTCGTCGAGGTACCAGCCCCAGCATTTT
TRBJ1-5,TRBV30,.,TRBD1,CAWSVEGQGFKNQPQHF,TGTGCCTGGAGTGTAGAAGGACAGGGGTTTAAAAATCAGCCCCAGCATTTT
TRBJ1-6,TRBV7-9,.,.,CASSHSRDTYNSPLHF,TGTGCCAGCAGCCATAGCCGGGACACCTATAATTCACCCCTCCACTTT
TRBJ2-5,TRBV2,.,.,CASSVQNLQETQYF,TGTGCCAGCAGTGTCCAGAACCTCCAAGAGACCCAGTACTTC
TRBJ1-2,TRBV5-4,.,.,CASSLDTRGFYGYTF,TGTGCCAGCAGCTTGGATACACGGGGATTTTATGGCTACACCTTC
TRBJ2-7,TRBV4-1,.,.,CASSQLSLSYEQYF,TGCGCCAGCAGCCAACTAAGCCTCTCCTACGAGCAGTACTTC
TRBJ1-1,TRBV15,once,.,CATSKETGMNTEAFF,TGTGCCACCAGCAAGGAAACAGGGATGAACACTGAAGCTTTCTTT